The 17 T cell receptor beta chains in this list originate from one sample, sequenced in a study of follicular helper T cells after annual influenza vaccination. Using immunoSEQ multiplex PCR, the repertoire was profiled, and TCRdb retains in-frame clones only, with some absent. In the table there are over 7,500 clones, approximately 84% of which are singletons. Time point meaning: 2013-2014 season, 7 days after vaccination. The specimen comprised CXCR5- memory CD4+ T cells sorted from blood, sampled 7 days after influenza vaccination. The receptors stem from an adult who received the influenza vaccine.

This chain uses TRBV6-6 with TRBJ1-1, with D unresolved. V lost 2 bases, J lost 1 base, and 5 bases lay in between. CDR1 and CDR2 (germline): MNHNY, SVGAGI (reference sequence). The CDR3 loop spans 13 amino acids. The CDR3 reads CASSYPRNTEAFF. The CDR3 DNA follows: TGTGCCAGCAGTTACCCGAGGAACACTGAAGCTTTCTTT.

Regarding this clone: Other DNA sequences in this specimen translate into the identical CDR3. The chain carries TRBV28 and TRBJ2-3; 10 bases map to TRBD1. The germline CDR1 and CDR2 sequences are MDHEN and SYDVKM. The CDR3 consists of 14 residues. The junction had 1 base not matched to a gene; V was cut back by 4 bases and J by 3 bases. The CDR3 sequence: CASSSGQGTDTQYF. CDR3 coding DNA: TGTGCCAGCAGTTCGGGACAGGGGACAGATACGCAGTATTTT.

V and J are TRBV7-9 and TRBJ2-1; possible D gene TRBD1, 6 bases. The CDR3 extends over 12 amino acids. The V and J ends lost 8 bases and 12 bases respectively, with 17 bases between them. Germline V gene data show CDR1 as SEHNR and CDR2 as FQNEAQ (reference sequence). The CDR3 is CASGRGRKGQFF. The CDR3, as DNA: TGTGCCAGCGGCAGGGGCCGGAAGGGGCAGTTCTTC.

The CDR3 nucleotides read TGCAGTCCAAAAGAGAATGAGCAGTTCTTC. Its translation is CSPKENEQFF. V usage is TRBV20-1 and J usage is TRBJ2-1; D not resolved. The germline CDR1 and CDR2 sequences are DFQATT and SNEGSKA (reference sequence). The CDR3 length is 10 residues. The germline V and J ends were trimmed by 8 bases and 7 bases, with 9 bases remaining between them.

The CDR3 sequence: CASSYTDRGVYNEQFF. The CDR3 DNA sequence: TGTGCCAGCAGCTATACCGACAGGGGGGTTTACAATGAGCAGTTCTTC. The chain uses TRBV7-9 and TRBJ2-1; 9 nucleotides align to TRBD1. The V segment lost 4 bases and the J segment 4 bases; nucleotides outside the gene matches: 8. CDR1 and CDR2 (germline): SEHNR, FQNEAQ (reference sequence). The CDR3 has 16 residues.

The rearrangement links TRBV6-1 to TRBJ2-3, with D maybe TRBD2 (5 bases). Germline assignment: CDR1 MNHNS and CDR2 SASEGT. With 0 bases removed from V and 2 bases from J, the gap between germline ends came to 9 bases. The CDR3 is 15 amino acids. The CDR3 region is CASSEASDYTDTQYF. In DNA form, the CDR3 reads TGTGCCAGCAGTGAAGCGTCAGACTACACAGATACGCAGTATTTT.

This chain connects TRBV28 to TRBJ1-4; no clear D. Per germline, CDR1 MDHEN and CDR2 SYDVKM. V lost 5 bases and J lost 0, with 10 bases in between. The CDR3 is made up of 15 amino acids. The CDR3 nucleotides are TGTGCCAGCAGTCCGACCGGAGCAACTAATGAAAAACTGTTTTTT. Protein product: CASSPTGATNEKLFF. Full variable domain (remainder filled in from reference TRBV28 and TRBJ1-4): DVKVTQSSRYLVKRTGEKVFLECVQDMDHENMFWYRQDPGLGLRLIYFSYDVKMKEKGDIPEGYSVSREKKERFSLILESASTNQTSMYLCASSPTGATNEKLFFGSGTQLSVL.

J is TRBJ2-3 and V is TRBV6-1; possibly TRBD2 for D (6 bases). Germline assignment: CDR1 MNHNS and CDR2 SASEGT. This CDR3 has 15 residues. The ends were cut back, 4 bases at V and 1 base at J, with 12 bases in the middle. DNA for the CDR3: TGTGCCAGCAGTGTCGCGGGGTCAGGCACAGATACGCAGTATTTT. Protein sequence: CASSVAGSGTDTQYF.

In nucleotides, the CDR3 is TGTGCCAGTTTTCGGGGAAGGGGAACTGAAGCTTTCTTT. Protein: CASFRGRGTEAFF. The chain couples TRBV6-5 to TRBJ1-1; possible D gene TRBD1, 5 bases. There are 13 residues in the CDR3. Looked up from germline, CDR1 is MNHEY and CDR2 is SVGAGI. V dropped 9 bases and J dropped 5 bases, with 16 bases sitting between them.

The gene calls are TRBV7-9 and TRBJ2-3; 8 bases fit TRBD2. The CDR3 runs to 16 residues. Trimming at V came to 1 base and at J to 2 bases, leaving 5 bases not matched to a gene. The germline V gene encodes CDR1 SEHNR and CDR2 FQNEAQ (reference sequence). This CDR3 is CASSLGGRSLTDTQYF. Written as DNA, the CDR3 is TGTGCCAGCAGCTTAGGCGGGAGGTCCCTCACAGATACGCAGTATTTT.

The V gene is TRBV19, the J gene TRBJ1-1, with 7 positions matching TRBD1. Germline V CDR1 and CDR2: LNHDA, SQIVND (reference sequence). V lost 0 bases, J lost 7 bases, and 5 bases stayed unmatched. The CDR3 sequence is 14 residues long. The CDR3 DNA is TGTGCCAGTAGTATAGATTGGCAGGGGGTTGAAGCTTTCTTT. This sequence encodes CASSIDWQGVEAFF.

This rearrangement joins TRBV19 to TRBJ1-2; D gene unclear. Trimming removed 7 bases at V and 4 bases at J, with 13 bases between. The CDR3 runs to 13 residues. CDR1 and CDR2 from the germline V gene are LNHDA and SQIVND (reference sequence). Written as DNA, the CDR3 is TGTGCCAGTAAAGACCGGGAGCCCTATGGCTACACCTTC. This codes for CASKDREPYGYTF.

The rearrangement uses TRBV28 and TRBJ2-5; TRBD2 matches 9 bases. This CDR3 comprises 14 residues. Trimming cost V 3 bases and J 4 bases; bases outside gene matches: 3. Germline V gives CDR1 MDHEN, CDR2 SYDVKM. CDR3 protein: CASSFSGRRETQYF. Here the CDR3 DNA reads TGTGCCAGCAGTTTTAGCGGGAGACGAGAGACCCAGTACTTC.

V is TRBV4-3 and J is TRBJ1-2, with D possibly being TRBD1 (5 bases). CDR1 LGHNA and CDR2 YSLEER come from the germline V gene. The CDR3 loop spans 14 amino acids. V lost 1 base to trimming and J lost 9 bases, with 15 bases between them. DNA for the CDR3: TGCGCCAGCAGCCAAGTTGTGAGGGGAGTTCGCTACACCTTC. As protein: CASSQVVRGVRYTF.

The chain uses TRBV9 and TRBJ2-1, with TRBD2 matching 13 bases. CDR3 size: 17 residues. Germline CDR1 is SGDLS and CDR2 is YYNGEE. Germline trimming cut 3 bases from V and 6 bases from J; bases unmatched to any gene: 9. As DNA, the CDR3 is TGTGCCAGCAGCGCCGCCCCGACTAGCGGGGGGTTCAATGAGCAGTTCTTC. Amino acid sequence: CASSAAPTSGGFNEQFF.

This clone was seen only once. The chain links TRBV7-2 to TRBJ2-3; D possibly corresponds to TRBD2 (6 bases). The CDR3 runs to 13 residues. V gave up 5 bases and J gave up 6 bases, with 12 bases separating them. CDR1 SGHTA and CDR2 FQGNSA come from the germline V gene. The CDR3 coding sequence is TGTGCCAGCAGCCCACGGGAGCCCGATACGCAGTATTTT. It encodes CASSPREPDTQYF.

V and J are TRBV9 and TRBJ2-1, with 9 nucleotides matching TRBD2. Germline CDR1 SGDLS, CDR2 YYNGEE. V lost 0 bases, J lost 1 base, and 14 bases stayed unmatched. CDR3 length: 20 residues. CDR3 in DNA: TGTGCCAGCAGCGTAGAGGTGGTAAGGGCTAGCGGGGTGTCCTACAATGAGCAGTTCTTC. This gives the protein CASSVEVVRASGVSYNEQFF.